This TCR beta chain stems from a study of CD4 T cell repertoires in COVID-19. Overall study: Other coronavirus spike proteins restimulated relabeled CFSE-low cells expanded with IL-2 for approximately ten days.

Repertoires were generated with immunoSEQ multiplex PCR, while TCRdb's copy carries only in-frame clones and drops some. The sample lists 20,000 or so clones; over 75% were seen once. The study, taken as a whole, reports: Between roughly 6.5 and 26% of SARS-CoV-2 clonotypes also appeared in SARS-CoV and/or HKU1 spike cultures. Two or all three memory subsets shared several highly expanded SARS-CoV-2-reactive clonotypes.

Germline loops: CDR1 MNHNS, CDR2 SASEGT. The CDR3 is 16 residues long. The ends lost 4 bases at V and 6 bases at J; junction bases unmatched: 6. The table lists this clone with a count of one. Its antigen is unknown. The memory T cells were sequenced right after ex vivo isolation, without culture. The chain joins TRBV6-1 to TRBJ2-3; TRBD2 aligns across 14 bases. Sequences were derived from central memory CD4+ T cells from blood, sampled before the COVID-19 pandemic. This sequence was found in a human donor who had COVID-19. The CDR3 DNA follows: TGTGCCAGCAGTGGATGGACTAGCGGGGGGACTGATACGCAGTATTTT. Amino acids: CASSGWTSGGTDTQYF.